These 25 T cell receptor beta chains were all obtained from the same sample, sequenced in a study of CD8 T cells in Susac syndrome. About 0.5 to 1 ug RNA was reverse transcribed with random hexamers. TCRdb called the immunoSEQ multiplex PCR reads again in MiXCR, with one record for every CDR3 protein. The repertoire holds about 180,000 distinct CDR3 sequences, just under 95% seen once, with 0.09% to 0.1% in the top ten. Source material: CD4+ T cells from PBMCs. These receptor sequences come from a human donor with Susac syndrome.

The table lists this clonotype with a count of one. V usage is TRBV12-3 or TRBV12-4 and J usage is TRBJ1-2; 7 bases are shared with TRBD1. The CDR3 extends over 14 amino acids. Unmatched junction bases numbered 7, after V lost 5 bases and J lost 4 bases. The CDR3 DNA sequence: TGTGCCAGCAGTGAAGGACAGGCCAGCTATGGCTACACCTTC. Protein: CASSEGQASYGYTF.

This chain joins TRBV30 and TRBJ2-1; tentatively, D is TRBD1 or TRBD2 (5 bases each). Between the trimmed V and J ends, which lost 4 bases and 14 bases, there was a span of 18 bases. The CDR3 runs 12 residues. Germline V gives CDR1 GTSNPN, CDR2 SVGIG (reference sequence). The CDR3 bases are TGTGCCTGGACCCCGTCGGTGGGGGAAAAGTTCTTC. It encodes CAWTPSVGEKFF.

The CDR3 loop reads CSAWRGVGANVLTF. CDR3 nucleotide sequence: TGCAGTGCTTGGCGGGGAGTTGGGGCCAACGTCCTGACTTTC. This rearrangement joins TRBV20-1 to TRBJ2-6; tentative D call: TRBD2 (6 bases). Trimming left V 5 bases short and J 3 bases short, with 11 bases between. Germline V gives CDR1 DFQATT, CDR2 SNEGSKA (reference sequence). The CDR3 sequence is 14 residues long.

The chain employs TRBV7-8 and TRBJ2-3; D ambiguous. With 1 base removed from V and 10 bases from J, the gap between germline ends came to 12 bases. This CDR3 has 13 amino acids. CDR1 SGHVS and CDR2 FQNEAQ come from the germline V gene. Here the CDR3 DNA reads TGTGCCAGCAGCTTAGGCATCTCGGATCCGCAGTATTTT. This gives the protein CASSLGISDPQYF.

The gene calls are TRBV7-9 and TRBJ2-1; the match to TRBD2 covers 11 bases. This CDR3 has 16 amino acids. The V and J ends lost 4 bases and 4 bases, in that order; junction bases with no gene match: 6. Germline values: CDR1 SEHNR, CDR2 FQNEAQ (reference sequence). This CDR3 is CASSSTTSGVYNEQFF. The DNA of the CDR3 is TGTGCCAGCAGCTCGACGACTAGCGGGGTGTACAATGAGCAGTTCTTC. Using reference TRBV7-9 and TRBJ2-1 for the parts outside the CDR3, the full variable domain is DTGVSQNPRHKITKRGQNVTFRCDPISEHNRLYWYRQTLGQGPEFLTYFQNEAQLEKSRLLSDRFSAERPKGSFSTLEIQRTEQGDSAMYLCASSSTTSGVYNEQFFGPGTRLTVL.

The chain couples TRBV23-1 to TRBJ2-7; D gene uncertain. TRBV23-1 belongs to the ORF category, with a function that is uncertain. V was clipped by 3 bases and J by 3 bases, with 18 bases between them. The CDR3 is 16 amino acids. The DNA of the CDR3 is TGCGCCAGCAGTCATGGTTGGGTCGGAGAAAGCTACGAGCAGTACTTC. It is translated as CASSHGWVGESYEQYF.

This chain connects TRBV12-5 to TRBJ1-4; possibly TRBD1 for D (6 bases). This CDR3 has 12 residues. Trimming took off 11 bases at V and 7 bases at J, with 14 bases between the two ends. Germline CDR1 and CDR2: LGHNT and FRNRAP. CDR3 sequence (DNA): TGTGCTCTCAAACAGGGAGGTGAAAAACTGTTTTTT. This gives the protein CALKQGGEKLFF.

V and J are TRBV28 and TRBJ2-3; possible D gene TRBD2, 6 bases. The germline V gene encodes CDR1 MDHEN and CDR2 SYDVKM. Trimming took off 3 bases at V and 5 bases at J, with 12 bases between the two ends. The CDR3 is 14 residues long. The CDR3 DNA sequence: TGTGCCAGCAGTTTTAGCGGCCAAAAAGATACGCAGTATTTT. Protein: CASSFSGQKDTQYF.

The rearrangement links TRBV6-2 or TRBV6-3 to TRBJ2-2; D may be TRBD1 or TRBD2 (5 bases each). Germline loops: CDR1 MNHEY, CDR2 SVGEGT. With 6 bases removed from V and 0 bases from J, the gap between germline ends came to 14 bases. This CDR3 contains 16 residues. The CDR3 reads CASSQKGRSNTGELFF. Written as DNA, the CDR3 is TGTGCCAGCAGCCAAAAGGGACGTTCGAACACCGGGGAGCTGTTTTTT.

V usage is TRBV7-3 and J usage is TRBJ2-1; perhaps TRBD1 as D (6 bases). This CDR3 region has 14 residues. Germline V gene lookup returns CDR1 SGHTA and CDR2 FQGTGA. The germline V and J ends were trimmed by 8 bases and 8 bases, with 19 bases remaining between them. CDR3 amino acids: CASGGRGAWDEQFF. CDR3 bases: TGTGCCAGCGGCGGCAGGGGAGCCTGGGATGAGCAGTTCTTC.

This clonotype was observed a handful of times. V gene TRBV15 combines with J gene TRBJ2-5; D is undetermined. The CDR3 runs 12 residues. Germline-derived CDR1 and CDR2 are LNHNV and YYDKDF (reference sequence). V gave up 1 base and J gave up 5 bases, with 5 bases separating them. CDR3 loop: CATSRGVETQYF. The CDR3 DNA follows: TGTGCCACCAGCAGAGGTGTGGAGACCCAGTACTTC.

DNA for the CDR3: TGCAGTGCTACCCGGACTACAAGCTCCTACGAGCAGTACTTC. It encodes CSATRTTSSYEQYF. The rearrangement uses TRBV20-1 and TRBJ2-7; weak D call: TRBD2 (6 bases). This CDR3 comprises 14 residues. Looked up from germline, CDR1 is DFQATT and CDR2 is SNEGSKA (reference sequence). The V end was cut by 4 bases, the J end by 0 bases, with 13 bases between.

In this sample, this clonotype turned up once. The rearrangement uses TRBV5-4 and TRBJ2-1; a weak D match, TRBD2 (6 bases). This CDR3 contains 15 residues. Germline lookup yields CDR1 SGHNT and CDR2 YYREEE (reference sequence). V shed 4 bases and J shed 3 bases, with 14 bases lying between them. The CDR3 reads CASSAGSGDYNEQFF. Written as DNA, the CDR3 is TGTGCCAGCAGCGCCGGGTCGGGGGACTACAATGAGCAGTTCTTC.

V is TRBV4-1 and J is TRBJ2-2; TRBD2 matches at 7 bases. The CDR3 has 15 residues. Germline assignment: CDR1 MGHRA and CDR2 YSYEKL. With 8 bases clipped from V and 0 bases from J, the junction kept 6 bases outside the gene matches. CDR3 protein: CASSTAGANTGELFF. In DNA, the CDR3 is TGCGCCAGCTCCACGGCGGGGGCGAACACCGGGGAGCTGTTTTTT.

This sequence joins TRBV7-3 and TRBJ1-1; D unresolved. The V gene's germline CDR1 is SGHTA and CDR2 FQGTGA. This CDR3 region has 13 residues. V shed 6 bases and J shed 2 bases, with 10 bases lying between them. The CDR3: CASSITANTEAFF. The CDR3 coding sequence is TGTGCCAGCAGTATCACAGCCAACACTGAAGCTTTCTTT.

The J gene is TRBJ1-4, the V gene TRBV20-1, with D uncertain. Germline V gene lookup returns CDR1 DFQATT and CDR2 SNEGSKA (reference sequence). The CDR3 contains 15 residues. The V end was cut by 1 base, the J end by 2 bases, with 11 bases between. The CDR3 DNA is TGCAGTGCTAGAGTAGCAGGACTCACTAATGAAAAACTGTTTTTT. Encoded protein: CSARVAGLTNEKLFF.

The V call is TRBV6-6, the J call TRBJ1-1; TRBD1 agrees at 8 bases. With 4 bases clipped from V and 5 bases from J, the junction kept 9 bases outside the gene matches. CDR1 is MNHNY, CDR2 SVGAGI, per germline (reference sequence). The CDR3 is 15 amino acids. The CDR3 sequence: CASSFLQGVGTEAFF. CDR3 bases: TGTGCCAGCAGTTTCTTACAGGGGGTGGGGACTGAAGCTTTCTTT.

This CDR3 is CASRATGRYTEAFF. The CDR3 coding sequence is TGTGCCAGTCGGGCGACAGGGAGGTACACTGAAGCTTTCTTT. This chain connects TRBV19 to TRBJ1-1; 7 bases line up with TRBD1. The CDR3 is 14 residues long. Trimming took 8 bases from V and 3 from J; bases not matched to a gene: 9. The germline CDR1 and CDR2 sequences are LNHDA and SQIVND (reference sequence). The full variable domain, in which reference TRBV19 and TRBJ1-1 provide the parts outside the CDR3, is DGGITQSPKYLFRKEGQNVTLSCEQNLNHDAMYWYRQDPGQGLRLIYYSQIVNDFQKGDIAEGYSVSREKKESFPLTVTSAQKNPTAFYLCASRATGRYTEAFFGQGTRLTVV.

V and J are TRBV18 and TRBJ2-7; TRBD1 agrees at 8 bases. Trimming at V came to 5 bases and at J to 0 bases, leaving 6 bases not matched to a gene. Germline V gene lookup returns CDR1 KGHSH and CDR2 LQKENI. The CDR3 has 15 amino acids. The CDR3 here is CASSLDRDSSYEQYF. The CDR3 DNA sequence: TGTGCCAGCTCATTGGACAGGGACAGCTCCTACGAGCAGTACTTC.

J is TRBJ1-5 and V is TRBV15; D is undetermined. Trimming left V 5 bases short and J 12 bases short, with 14 bases between. The CDR3 is 12 amino acids. Germline loops: CDR1 LNHNV, CDR2 YYDKDF (reference sequence). The CDR3 here is CATSPGFLGQHF. DNA of the CDR3: TGTGCCACCAGCCCAGGTTTTCTGGGCCAGCATTTT.

Only one count was recorded for this clonotype. This chain links TRBV6-1 with TRBJ1-2; the match to TRBD1 covers 9 bases. The germline gives CDR1 MNHNS, CDR2 SASEGT. Germline trimming cut 8 bases from V and 5 bases from J; bases unmatched to any gene: 12. The CDR3 length is 15 residues. CDR3 in amino acids: CASGFTGGWKYGYTF. DNA for the CDR3: TGTGCCAGCGGCTTTACAGGGGGCTGGAAATATGGCTACACCTTC.

The chain uses TRBV2 and TRBJ1-3; D not resolved. V lost 6 bases to trimming and J lost 9 bases, with 15 bases between them. There are 13 residues in the CDR3. Germline values: CDR1 SNHLY, CDR2 FYNNEI. CDR3 protein: CASRPAGRPTIYF. CDR3 sequence (DNA): TGTGCCAGCAGACCTGCCGGCCGGCCCACCATATATTTT.

This CDR3 is CAGSGRYEQYF. The CDR3 coding sequence is TGTGCCGGCTCCGGCAGGTACGAGCAGTACTTC. The gene calls are TRBV2 and TRBJ2-7; D is undetermined. From germline, CDR1 is SNHLY and CDR2 FYNNEI. The CDR3 extends over 11 amino acids. With 11 bases removed from V and 4 bases from J, the gap between germline ends came to 12 bases.

The rearrangement links TRBV5-1 to TRBJ2-2, with 10 bases lining up with TRBD1. Germline trimming cut 5 bases from V and 6 bases from J; bases unmatched to any gene: 7. From germline, CDR1 is SGHRS and CDR2 YFSETQ. This CDR3 comprises 15 residues. The CDR3: CASSLGGTGAGELFF. The CDR3, as DNA: TGCGCCAGCAGTCTTGGAGGGACAGGGGCCGGGGAGCTGTTTTTT.

The rearrangement links TRBV3-1 to TRBJ1-6, with D tentatively TRBD1 (5 bases). The CDR3 has 14 residues. Trimming took off 6 bases at V and 5 bases at J, with 11 bases between the two ends. Germline V gene lookup returns CDR1 LGHDT and CDR2 YNNKEL (reference sequence). The DNA for the CDR3 is TGTGCCAGCAGTCGCGACAGCAATAATTCACCCCTCCACTTT. Translation: CASSRDSNNSPLHF.